The rows below give T cell receptor beta chains drawn from one sample of a study of T cells in Graves' hyperthyroidism and ophthalmopathy. MiXCR, applied by TCRdb to the multiplex PCR reads, yields one record per CDR3 protein. The table lists hundreds of thousands of distinct CDR3 sequences, less than 30% of them singletons. Sequenced sample: blood. The source is a man aged 35 to 55 with Graves' hyperthyroidism that later progressed to Graves' ophthalmopathy. Both conserved end residues are part of each CDR3. Each record gives: clone size, D gene, V gene, J gene, CDR3 protein, CDR3 DNA. The D gene is left open where the match is weak. For some rows the clone size is stated as once, few or many, or as a class when expanded; others skip it.

many	-	TRBV12-3/TRBV12-4	TRBJ2-6	CASSSSAGANVLTF	TGTGCCAGCAGTTCGTCTGCTGGGGCCAACGTCCTGACTTTC
few	TRBD1	TRBV19	TRBJ2-4	CASSITHARGQIAKNIQYF	TGTGCCAGTAGTATAACCCATGCCCGGGGACAGATAGCCAAAAACATTCAGTACTTC
many	-	TRBV7-8	TRBJ1-6	CASSLRVFGNSPLHF	TGTGCCAGCAGCTTAAGGGTTTTCGGTAATTCACCCCTCCACTTT
many	-	TRBV10-1	TRBJ1-1	CASAYPTSDTEAFF	TGCGCCAGCGCGTACCCTACATCGGACACTGAAGCTTTCTTT
many	-	TRBV5-6	TRBJ2-7	CASSLRDKPDEQYF	TGTGCCAGCAGCTTGAGGGACAAACCTGACGAGCAGTACTTC
many	-	TRBV7-2	TRBJ2-5	CASSLFEGDDFRRETQYF	TGTGCCAGCAGCTTATTCGAGGGGGATGATTTCAGACGAGAGACCCAGTACTTC
many	-	TRBV11-3	TRBJ1-2	CASSSRTGPNIIRDYGYTF	TGTGCCAGCAGCTCCCGGACGGGGCCTAACATTATCCGGGACTATGGCTACACCTTC
few	TRBD1	TRBV11-2	TRBJ2-7	CASTRDRDDEQYF	TGTGCCAGCACCAGGGACAGGGACGACGAGCAGTACTTC
many	-	TRBV30	TRBJ2-5	CAWSIRGLGGETQYF	TGTGCCTGGAGTATCAGAGGGTTGGGCGGCGAGACCCAGTACTTC
many	-	TRBV5-1	TRBJ2-2	CASRIFGANTGELFF	TGCGCCAGCAGAATATTTGGAGCGAACACCGGGGAGCTGTTTTTT
many	-	TRBV11-3	TRBJ2-7	CASSLSSPGLSEQYF	TGTGCCAGCAGCTTATCCAGTCCGGGTTTGAGCGAGCAGTACTTC
many	TRBD1	TRBV19	TRBJ2-7	CASSMDRTGGEEQYF	TGTGCCAGTAGTATGGACAGGACAGGGGGTGAGGAGCAGTACTTC
many	TRBD1	TRBV19	TRBJ2-5	CAGPRDRGETQYF	TGTGCCGGACCAAGGGACAGAGGAGAGACCCAGTACTTC
many	-	TRBV12-3/TRBV12-4	TRBJ1-2	CASSSGWGYTF	TGTGCCAGCAGCTCCGGTTGGGGCTACACCTTC
many	-	TRBV11-2	TRBJ2-7	CASSFYVSSAPYEQYF	TGTGCCAGCAGCTTTTACGTGTCTAGCGCTCCCTACGAGCAGTACTTC
-	-	TRBV10-3	TRBJ1-1	CAISDLDSLNTEAFF	TGTGCCATCAGTGACCTGGACAGCCTGAACACTGAAGCTTTCTTT
-	-	TRBV7-2	TRBJ1-1	CASSLEGVGRAFF	TGTGCCAGCAGCTTAGAGGGCGTTGGTCGAGCTTTCTTT
many	TRBD2	TRBV4-2	TRBJ2-7	CASSPKVLAGGYEQYF	TGTGCCAGCAGCCCAAAGGTCCTAGCGGGAGGCTACGAGCAGTACTTC
many	-	TRBV6-2/TRBV6-3	TRBJ2-7	CASSYGSFSYEQYF	TGTGCCAGCAGTTACGGCTCCTTCTCCTACGAGCAGTACTTC
many	-	TRBV9	TRBJ1-2	CASSVGSYGYTF	TGTGCCAGCAGCGTAGGGAGTTATGGCTACACCTTC
many	TRBD1	TRBV9	TRBJ2-5	CASSGGTGEETQYF	TGTGCCAGCAGCGGGGGGACAGGGGAAGAGACCCAGTACTTC
-	TRBD2	TRBV19	TRBJ2-5	CASSILRDYLQETQYF	TGTGCCAGTAGTATTCTCCGGGACTACCTCCAAGAGACCCAGTACTTC
-	-	TRBV20-1	TRBJ1-1	CSAKRGNTEAFF	TGCAGTGCTAAAAGGGGAAACACTGAAGCTTTCTTT
few	-	TRBV30	TRBJ1-2	CAWSMGSERVNYGYTF	TGTGCCTGGAGTATGGGGTCGGAGCGAGTCAACTATGGCTACACCTTC